Presented here are 13 T cell receptor beta chains from one specimen sequenced in a study of cytomegalovirus exposure and HLA in healthy donors. With 60 Vbeta and 13 Jbeta primers, the PCR was carried out. TCRdb's table, derived via immunoSEQ multiplex PCR, lists solely in-frame clones and lacks some. The sample contains about 150,000 clones, about two thirds of which appear only once. What was sequenced was PBMCs. These receptors were taken from a man in his sixties in good health and CMV-seronegative.

This clone was seen more than once but under ten times. The chain employs TRBV19 and TRBJ1-1; 7 bases fit TRBD1. The CDR3 covers 14 residues. V shed 7 bases and J 4 bases; nucleotides not matched to a gene: 9. Germline V gives CDR1 LNHDA, CDR2 SQIVND (reference sequence). CDR3 in DNA: TGTGCCAGTACCCCAGGGGGGAGAGGCACTGAAGCTTTCTTT. Translated, it gives CASTPGGRGTEAFF.

This clone was detected only once. This CDR3 is CASSLDVGGWSGELFF. In DNA, the CDR3 is TGTGCCAGCAGCTTAGATGTGGGAGGGTGGTCCGGGGAGCTGTTTTTT. The genes are TRBV11-3 and TRBJ2-2; 7 positions agree with TRBD2. The germline V gene encodes CDR1 SGHNT and CDR2 YENEEA. V trimming: 0 bases; J trimming: 6 bases; junction bases outside the gene matches: 7. The CDR3 sequence is 16 residues long.

The CDR3 bases are TGTGCCAGCAGTTTGAGGACTTATACCTACGAGCAGTACTTC. It encodes CASSLRTYTYEQYF. V gene TRBV6-1 combines with J gene TRBJ2-7; D might be TRBD2 (5 bases). Germline CDR1 and CDR2: MNHNS and SASEGT. The CDR3 runs 14 residues. Trimming stripped 5 bases from V and 2 bases from J, with 13 bases between.

CDR3 in DNA: TGTGCCAGCAGCAAGTCCGACAGCAAAAACTGGTGGGGTAATCAGCCCCAGCATTTT. As protein: CASSKSDSKNWWGNQPQHF. The chain uses TRBV7-8 and TRBJ1-5; D is possibly TRBD1 (5 bases). CDR1 is SGHVS, CDR2 FQNEAQ, per germline. Trimming removed 5 bases at V and 4 bases at J, with 27 bases between. CDR3 length: 19 residues.

This clone was seen once. This rearrangement joins TRBV5-1 to TRBJ2-1, with TRBD2 matching 9 bases. The CDR3 has 20 residues. Trimming at V came to 0 bases and at J to 6 bases, leaving 19 bases not matched to a gene. Germline V gives CDR1 SGHRS, CDR2 YFSETQ. This chain's CDR3 is CASSLASGGVAGEIGNEQFF. The CDR3 DNA follows: TGCGCCAGCAGCTTGGCCTCTGGGGGGGTAGCGGGAGAAATTGGCAATGAGCAGTTCTTC.

The chain combines TRBV9 with TRBJ1-4, with D possibly TRBD1 on 5 matching bases. Trimming pared 0 bases from V and 7 bases from J, leaving 13 bases between. This CDR3 comprises 15 residues. From germline, CDR1 is SGDLS and CDR2 YYNGEE. CDR3 in DNA: TGTGCCAGCAGCGTAGAGGGGTTGGAGGGTGAAAAACTGTTTTTT. It is translated as CASSVEGLEGEKLFF.

The rearrangement uses TRBV30 and TRBJ2-5, with a possible D match to TRBD1 (5 bases). CDR1 is GTSNPN and CDR2 is SVGIG in the germline V gene (reference sequence). The CDR3 covers 13 residues. Trimming left V 3 bases short and J 7 bases short, with 15 bases between. The DNA for the CDR3 is TGTGCCTGGAGACCGAAGGGGCTAGGGACCCAGTACTTC. It translates to CAWRPKGLGTQYF. Variable domain in full (rest from reference TRBV30 and TRBJ2-5): SQTIHQWPATLVQPVGSPLSLECTVEGTSNPNLYWYRQAAGRGLQLLFYSVGIGQISSEVPQNLSASRPQDRQFILSSKKLLLSDSGFYLCAWRPKGLGTQYFGPGTRLLVL.

This rearrangement joins TRBV15 to TRBJ2-1; 10 nucleotides line up with TRBD2. Germline V gene sequence: CDR1 LNHNV, CDR2 YYDKDF (reference sequence). J was trimmed by 9 bases and V by 3 bases; bases with no gene match: 11. The CDR3 extends over 16 amino acids. CDR3 DNA sequence: TGTGCCACCAGCAGTAAGCGGGAGGGAGTTTCGGGTGAGCAGTTCTTC. Encoded protein: CATSSKREGVSGEQFF. Filled out from reference TRBV15 and TRBJ2-1, the complete variable domain reads DAMVIQNPRYQVTQFGKPVTLSCSQTLNHNVMYWYQQKSSQAPKLLFHYYDKDFNNEADTPDNFQSRRPNTSFCFLDIRSPGLGDTAMYLCATSSKREGVSGEQFFGPGTRLTVL.

This clone occurred a few times. The chain has TRBV28 and TRBJ1-5; perhaps TRBD1 as D (5 bases). This CDR3 region has 17 residues. Trimming cost V 5 bases and J 4 bases, with 21 bases left between them. The germline CDR1 and CDR2 sequences are MDHEN and SYDVKM. The CDR3: CASSATQGPGVNQPQHF. In DNA form, the CDR3 reads TGTGCCAGCAGTGCGACTCAGGGCCCCGGAGTGAATCAGCCCCAGCATTTT.

The chain carries TRBV29-1 and TRBJ1-3; maybe TRBD2 (6 bases). The end of the DNA fits TRBJ2-2 better, so the J call may be wrong. This CDR3 has 14 residues. Germline V lookup: CDR1 SQVTM, CDR2 ANQGSEA. The CDR3 nucleotides read TGCAGCGGGAGGGGTCCTCTCAACACCGGGGAGCTGTTTTTT. The encoded protein is CSGRGPLNTGELFF.

The chain combines TRBV5-4 with TRBJ1-1; D perhaps matches TRBD1 (5 bases). Germline V lookup: CDR1 SGHNT, CDR2 YYREEE (reference sequence). The CDR3 length is 15 residues. V shed 4 bases and J shed 5 bases, with 18 bases lying between them. Here the CDR3 DNA reads TGTGCCAGCAGCCTACCGAGCAGGGTAGGAACTGAAGCTTTCTTT. Its protein product is CASSLPSRVGTEAFF.

This chain links TRBV11-2 with TRBJ1-1, with TRBD1 matching over 7 bases. Germline V lookup: CDR1 SGHAT, CDR2 FQNNGV. There are 16 residues in the CDR3. V dropped 3 bases and J dropped 6; count of bases not matched to a gene: 13. The CDR3 nucleotides read TGTGCCAGCAGCTTCCGCTTGGGCAGGGGGGTGGCTGAAGCTTTCTTT. Amino acids: CASSFRLGRGVAEAFF.

The CDR3 region has the DNA TGTGCCAGCAGCTTGGATAGCCCAGGGGGCTGGACTGAAGCTTTCTTT. It codes for CASSLDSPGGWTEAFF. This chain uses TRBV5-8 with TRBJ1-1, with 8 bases fitting TRBD1. V dropped 0 bases and J dropped 5; count of bases not matched to a gene: 9. CDR3 length equals 16 residues. Germline lookup yields CDR1 SGHTS and CDR2 YDEGEE.